This T cell receptor beta chain appears in the sequencing data of a study of shared clonotypes between healthy human individuals. Study-wide results and caveats: Several donors held around 5% of naive CD4 clonotypes in common. The generation probabilities recorded for non-shared clonotypes fell below those of clonotypes shared by all four donors.

V was trimmed by 0 bases and J by 8 bases, leaving 23 bases between them. From germline, CDR1 is SGDLS and CDR2 YYNGEE. CDR3 length equals 17 residues. To note about this clone: No antigen is known for it.

TCRdb's table, derived via immunoSEQ multiplex PCR, lists solely in-frame clones and lacks some. This sample carries approximately 2,000,000 clones, around 93% of them seen once, and the ten largest clones take about 1.7%. Terminally differentiated effector memory CD45RA+ cells were left out of the naive CD8 fraction, which was CD45RO-negative and positively selected for CCR7. The J gene is TRBJ1-1, the V gene TRBV9, with D unresolved. Material for sequencing was naive CD8+ T cells from PBMCs. The origin of this receptor is a young man in good health. Some clones in this sample may be carry-over from other donors' samples. CDR3 sequence reads: CASSVGGFYGQENEAFF. The CDR3 DNA reads TGTGCCAGCAGCGTAGGCGGATTTTATGGGCAGGAGAACGAAGCTTTCTTT.